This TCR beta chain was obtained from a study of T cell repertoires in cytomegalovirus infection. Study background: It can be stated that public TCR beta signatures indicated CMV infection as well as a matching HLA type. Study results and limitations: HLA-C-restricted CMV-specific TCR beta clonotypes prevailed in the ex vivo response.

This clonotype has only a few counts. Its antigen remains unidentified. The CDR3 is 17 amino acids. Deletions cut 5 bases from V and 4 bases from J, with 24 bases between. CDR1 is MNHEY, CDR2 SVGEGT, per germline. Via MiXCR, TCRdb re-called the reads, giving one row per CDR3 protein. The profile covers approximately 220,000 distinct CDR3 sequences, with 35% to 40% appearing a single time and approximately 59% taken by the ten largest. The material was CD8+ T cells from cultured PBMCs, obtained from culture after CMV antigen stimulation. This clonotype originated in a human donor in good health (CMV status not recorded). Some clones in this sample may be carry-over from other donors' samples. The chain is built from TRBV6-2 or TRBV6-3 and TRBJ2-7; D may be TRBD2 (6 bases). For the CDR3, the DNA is TGTGCCAGCAGTGGTAGCAGGACCCGGGAGATTAATTACGAGCAGTACTTC. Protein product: CASSGSRTREINYEQYF.